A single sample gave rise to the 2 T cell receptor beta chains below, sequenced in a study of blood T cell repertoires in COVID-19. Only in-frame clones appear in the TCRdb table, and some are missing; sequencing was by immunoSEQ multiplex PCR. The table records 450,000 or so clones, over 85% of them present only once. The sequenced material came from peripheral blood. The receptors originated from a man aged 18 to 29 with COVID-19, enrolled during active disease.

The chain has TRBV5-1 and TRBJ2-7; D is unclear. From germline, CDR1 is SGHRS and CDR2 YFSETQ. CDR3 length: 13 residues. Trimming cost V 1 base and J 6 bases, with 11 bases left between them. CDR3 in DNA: TGCGCCAGCAGCTTGAGTCTCGTGAGCGAGCAGTACTTC. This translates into CASSLSLVSEQYF.

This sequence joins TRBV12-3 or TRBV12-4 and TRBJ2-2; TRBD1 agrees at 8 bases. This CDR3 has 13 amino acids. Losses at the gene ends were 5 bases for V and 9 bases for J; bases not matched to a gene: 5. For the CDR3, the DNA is TGTGCCAGCAGTGGGGACAGGAGAAGGGAGCTGTTTTTT. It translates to CASSGDRRRELFF.